This TCR beta chain was sequenced for a study of blood T cell repertoires in COVID-19 (dated by TCRdb to 2018 to 2021). About the study as a whole: Samples from collaborators originated in the United States, Italy and Spain and spanned both the acute and convalescent phases of COVID-19. The material from the prospective study consisted of cDNA or gDNA derived from T cells, B-cell-depleted T cells, or PBMCs. Deeply sampled blood TCRbeta repertoires from subjects exposed to, actively infected with, or recovered from COVID-19 were included in the dataset. The repertoires were released in a freely available public database intended as a resource for research on the immune response to SARS-CoV-2. The samples were drawn from the first 160 participants of the ongoing ImmuneRACE study and from 1,254 subjects provided by 6 global collaborators. Nearly every sample came with metadata listing a de-identified subject ID, COVID-19 status, age in years and sex. Where HLA class I and class II types were available, the types were taken from metadata supplied by the sample provider, not from assay-based typing.

This clone was counted between two and nine times. Its antigen is still unknown. Base qualities are missing; no much larger clone stands one base away. Overall results and qualifications from the work: Clinical and demographic metadata were provided uncurated, with the amount varying by source and participant.

Whole blood was collected in K2EDTA tubes by collaborating institutions according to the institutions' own protocols. For TCRbeta analysis, collaborators shipped samples in one of three forms: frozen whole blood, isolated PBMCs, or DNA extracted from either of those sample types. TCRbeta CDR3 regions were amplified from genomic DNA by means of the immunoSEQ Assay, a bias-controlled multiplex PCR. In the source study's methods: Within the assay, amplification of reference gene primers was used to estimate how many nucleated cells each sample contained. Sequence reads were collapsed and filtered to measure the absolute abundance of every unique TCRbeta CDR3 rearrangement. For each sample, productive Simpson clonality was calculated as the square root of Simpson's diversity index over productive rearrangements. This immuneACCESS table, as held by TCRdb, lists in-frame sequences with V and J called but not all clones. Of the missing ones, under half trace to an unresolved V gene in checked studies; the others have no known cause. From that table come the V and J calls and clone size; the DNA was used to work out D and trimming. This sample lists roughly 120,000 clones; more than 75% were detected once. The top ten clones comprise roughly 3.9% of the sample.

The sequenced sample was peripheral blood. This receptor was identified in a man aged 55 to 70 with acute or convalescent COVID-19.

The DNA sequence reads TGTGCCAGCAGCTCATTGACAACCGCACGGAATCAGCCCCAGCATTTT. Its coded protein is CASSSLTTARNQPQHF. The V gene is TRBV5-6 and the J gene is TRBJ1-5, with the D gene not confidently named. As encoded in the germline V gene, CDR1 is SGHDT while CDR2 is YYEEEE. The junction shows trimming of 3 bases on V and 4 bases on J, plus 17 bases between the germline ends. The cysteine opens and the phenylalanine closes a CDR3 of 16 amino acids. Kept here is only the CDR3 DNA, which spans 48 bases and is read in frame from base 1.